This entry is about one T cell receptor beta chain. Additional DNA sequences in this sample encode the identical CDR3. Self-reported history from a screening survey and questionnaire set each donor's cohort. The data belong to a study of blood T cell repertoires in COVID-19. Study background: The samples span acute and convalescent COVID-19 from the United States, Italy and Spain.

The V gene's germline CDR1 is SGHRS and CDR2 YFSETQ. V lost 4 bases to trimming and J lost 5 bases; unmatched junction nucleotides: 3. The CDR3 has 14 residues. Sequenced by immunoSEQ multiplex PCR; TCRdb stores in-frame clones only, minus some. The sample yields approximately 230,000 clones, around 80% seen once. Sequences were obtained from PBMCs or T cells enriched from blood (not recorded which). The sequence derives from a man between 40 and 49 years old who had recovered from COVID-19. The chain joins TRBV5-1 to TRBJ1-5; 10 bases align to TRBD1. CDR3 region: CASSLGTGDQPQHF. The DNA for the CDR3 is TGCGCCAGCAGCCTTGGGACAGGGGATCAGCCCCAGCATTTT.